A single sample is the source of the 8 T cell receptor beta chains below, sequenced in a study of immune heterogeneity within non-small cell lung tumors. Multiplex PCR was performed with 32 V and 13 J primers, and it amplified TCR beta CDR3. Each CDR3 protein is one row after TCRdb ran MiXCR on the multiplex PCR reads. The table lists 2,000 to 3,000 distinct CDR3 sequences, roughly 29% of them singletons. As template, the study used bulk tumor genomic DNA at approximately 610 ng per sample. The authors collected several far-apart biopsies from each primary tumor during surgery. It was patients with untreated, newly diagnosed non-small cell lung cancer who underwent curative surgery. Sequences were obtained from lung tumor tissue. The source of these receptors is a man aged 50 or older with non-small cell lung cancer.

In this sample, this clonotype turned up many times. J is TRBJ1-2 and V is TRBV7-9; D possibly corresponds to TRBD1 (6 bases). The V end lost 5 bases, the J end lost 2 bases, and 15 bases lay between the germline ends. Per germline, CDR1 SEHNR and CDR2 FQNEAQ (reference sequence). The length of the CDR3 is 15 residues. CDR3 residues: CASSGGGGANYGYTF. The CDR3 coding sequence is TGTGCCAGCAGCGGGGGGGGGGGCGCCAACTATGGCTACACCTTC.

This clonotype rates as medium-sized. The chain has TRBV2 and TRBJ2-3; D is undetermined. Germline lookup yields CDR1 SNHLY and CDR2 FYNNEI. The length of the CDR3 is 12 residues. Trimming stripped 5 bases from V and 0 bases from J, with 3 bases between. DNA for the CDR3: TGTGCCAGCAGTTCCAGCACAGATACGCAGTATTTT. Encoded protein: CASSSSTDTQYF.

This clonotype was counted only a few times. This chain links TRBV20-1 with TRBJ2-5, with TRBD1 as a possible D gene (5 bases). The germline CDR1 and CDR2 sequences are DFQATT and SNEGSKA (reference sequence). The V end was cut by 6 bases, the J end by 1 base, with 21 bases between. There are 16 residues in the CDR3. The CDR3 loop is CSAEPETTGPQETQYF. In DNA, the CDR3 is TGCAGTGCGGAGCCCGAGACCACAGGACCCCAAGAGACCCAGTACTTC.

V gene TRBV20-1 combines with J gene TRBJ2-2, with 8 bases fitting TRBD1. Trimming took 5 bases from V and 0 from J; bases not matched to a gene: 8. Germline V gives CDR1 DFQATT, CDR2 SNEGSKA (reference sequence). The CDR3 totals 16 residues. CDR3 in amino acids: CSAPKQGQANTGELFF. The CDR3, as DNA: TGCAGTGCTCCTAAACAGGGACAGGCGAACACCGGGGAGCTGTTTTTT.

This clonotype is medium-sized (0.01 to 0.1%). This chain joins TRBV3-1 and TRBJ2-7; D is tentatively TRBD1 or TRBD2 (5 bases each). Trimming removed 7 bases from V and 1 base from J, with 20 bases in between. CDR1 LGHDT and CDR2 YNNKEL come from the germline V gene (reference sequence). CDR3 size: 16 residues. The chain's CDR3 is CASTKGPGRSSYEQYF. DNA for the CDR3: TGTGCCAGCACCAAAGGACCGGGACGTTCGTCCTACGAGCAGTACTTC.

By share, this clonotype ranks as medium-sized (0.01 to 0.1%). The gene calls are TRBV2 and TRBJ1-4, with 9 bases that match TRBD1. The junction had 3 bases not matched to a gene; V was cut back by 9 bases and J by 4 bases. Germline CDR1 SNHLY, CDR2 FYNNEI. The CDR3 has 13 amino acids. The DNA of the CDR3 is TGTGCCAGTGGGACAGGGTTTAATGAAAAACTGTTTTTT. Amino acids: CASGTGFNEKLFF.

This clonotype was observed many times. Compared with germline, one end of the junction differs, possibly owing to a read error. This sequence joins TRBV7-9 and TRBJ2-6; D may be TRBD1 or TRBD2 (5 bases each). The CDR3 spans 19 residues. CDR1 and CDR2 (germline): SEHNR, FQNEAQ (reference sequence). Here the CDR3 reads CASSSPSGTGPPGASVLTF. The CDR3 region has the DNA TGTGCCAGCAGCTCACCCAGTGGGACGGGGCCCCCTGGGGCCAGCGTCCTGACTTTC.

In its sample, this clonotype is medium-sized. The chain employs TRBV7-9 and TRBJ2-1; TRBD1 matches at 7 bases. Germline lookup yields CDR1 SEHNR and CDR2 FQNEAQ (reference sequence). J was trimmed by 0 bases and V by 4 bases; bases with no gene match: 3. This CDR3 is built from 15 residues. The DNA of the CDR3 is TGTGCCAGCAGCTCGACAGGGAGCTCCTACAATGAGCAGTTCTTC. Its translation: CASSSTGSSYNEQFF.